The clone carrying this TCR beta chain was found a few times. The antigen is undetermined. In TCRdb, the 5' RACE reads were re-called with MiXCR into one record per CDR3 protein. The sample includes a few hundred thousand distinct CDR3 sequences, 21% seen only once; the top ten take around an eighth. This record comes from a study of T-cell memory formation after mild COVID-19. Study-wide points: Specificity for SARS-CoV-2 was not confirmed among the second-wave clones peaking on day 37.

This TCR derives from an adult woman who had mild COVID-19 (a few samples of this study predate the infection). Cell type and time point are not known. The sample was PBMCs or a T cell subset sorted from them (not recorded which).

The CDR3 DNA reads as TGTGCCAGCAGAAAATTCCCGGGACAGGGGGGTAACGAGCAGTACTTC. Its translation is CASRKFPGQGGNEQYF. The chain has TRBV7-2 and TRBJ2-7; 11 nucleotides agree with TRBD1. The germline V gene encodes CDR1 SGHTA and CDR2 FQGNSA. J lost 5 bases, V lost 6 bases, and 12 bases had no gene match. The CDR3 extends over 16 amino acids.